The clone carrying this TCR beta chain has a handful of counts. What it recognizes is unknown. This CDR3 has 15 amino acids. Unmatched junction bases numbered 6, after V lost 4 bases and J lost 4 bases. The germline gives CDR1 MNHNS, CDR2 SASEGT. From around 0.4 ug of RNA, a library with molecular barcoded alpha/delta and beta/gamma adaptors was made. In TCRdb, the reads were re-called with MiXCR into one record per CDR3 protein. The profile shows about 58,000 distinct CDR3 sequences, about 12% of them singletons. This specimen belongs to a study of read filtering for tumor transcriptome and immune sequencing. Whole-study findings and limits: IR-seq and RNA-seq agreed better without single-read clonotypes.

The chain carries TRBV6-1 and TRBJ2-5, with 10 bases aligning to TRBD1. The sample taken for sequencing was a population of CD138-negative cells sorted from bone marrow. The sequence came from a donor older than 35 with multiple myeloma. The CDR3 reads CASSAEGQGIETQYF. Written as DNA, the CDR3 is TGTGCCAGCAGTGCAGAGGGACAGGGGATAGAGACCCAGTACTTC.